This TCR beta chain was documented in a study of blood T cell repertoires in COVID-19. Turning to the study itself: The analysed material was cDNA or gDNA that came from T cells, B-cell-depleted T cells, or PBMCs.

In the study's own analysis: From reference gene primer amplification, estimates of nucleated cell counts were derived. Clones were read by immunoSEQ multiplex PCR, and TCRdb kept only the in-frame ones, dropping some. The V and J calls and clone size come from that table; D and trimming were worked out from the DNA. The repertoire includes about 250,000 clones, roughly 89% of them detected once, and approximately 5% sits in the top ten. The length of the CDR3 is 14 residues. V lost 0 bases, J lost 5 bases, and 11 bases lay in between. CDR1 is SGDLS and CDR2 is YYNGEE in the germline V gene. The receptor was derived from a woman in her forties who had recovered from COVID-19. The sequenced material came from peripheral blood. The V call is TRBV9, the J call TRBJ1-1; TRBD1 is a possible D gene (6 bases). CDR3 residues: CASSVAGVDTEAFF. The DNA of the CDR3 is TGTGCCAGCAGCGTAGCAGGGGTGGATACTGAAGCTTTCTTT.